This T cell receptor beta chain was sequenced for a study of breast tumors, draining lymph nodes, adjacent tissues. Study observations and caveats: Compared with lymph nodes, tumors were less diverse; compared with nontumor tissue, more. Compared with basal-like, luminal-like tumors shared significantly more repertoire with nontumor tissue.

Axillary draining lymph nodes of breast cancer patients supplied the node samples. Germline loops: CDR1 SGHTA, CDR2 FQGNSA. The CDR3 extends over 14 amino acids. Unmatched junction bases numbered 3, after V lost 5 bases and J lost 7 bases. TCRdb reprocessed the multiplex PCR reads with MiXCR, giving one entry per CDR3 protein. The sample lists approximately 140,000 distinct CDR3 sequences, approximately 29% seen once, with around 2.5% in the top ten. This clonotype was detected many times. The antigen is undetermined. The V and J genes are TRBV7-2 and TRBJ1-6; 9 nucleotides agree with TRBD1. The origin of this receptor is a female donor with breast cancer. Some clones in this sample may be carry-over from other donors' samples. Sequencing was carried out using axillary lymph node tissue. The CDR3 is CASSRQGGNSPLHF. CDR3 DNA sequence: TGTGCCAGCAGCCGACAGGGGGGCAATTCACCCCTCCACTTT.